These 2 T cell receptor beta chains were all obtained from the same sample, sequenced in a study of blood T cell repertoires in COVID-19. Profiled with immunoSEQ multiplex PCR; TCRdb holds only in-frame clones, not every one. This sample yields about 64,000 clones, of which 75% to 90% are seen a single time; around an eighth belongs to the top ten. The sequencing sample was made of peripheral blood. The source is a human donor in a cohort sampled during active COVID-19.

The chain links TRBV5-4 to TRBJ2-1; D is undetermined. Germline V gene data show CDR1 as SGHNT and CDR2 as YYREEE (reference sequence). The length of the CDR3 is 12 residues. V lost 2 bases and J 10 bases, leaving 10 bases between the germline ends. CDR3 amino acids: CASSFLRREQFF. For the CDR3, the DNA is TGTGCCAGCAGCTTTCTGAGGCGGGAGCAGTTCTTC.

V usage is TRBV12-5 and J usage is TRBJ1-1; 7 bases match TRBD1. This CDR3 has 12 amino acids. J was trimmed by 7 bases and V by 1 base; bases with no gene match: 0. The germline V gene encodes CDR1 LGHNT and CDR2 FRNRAP. The CDR3 is CASGLDRGEAFF. In DNA form, the CDR3 reads TGTGCTAGTGGTTTGGACAGGGGTGAAGCTTTCTTT.